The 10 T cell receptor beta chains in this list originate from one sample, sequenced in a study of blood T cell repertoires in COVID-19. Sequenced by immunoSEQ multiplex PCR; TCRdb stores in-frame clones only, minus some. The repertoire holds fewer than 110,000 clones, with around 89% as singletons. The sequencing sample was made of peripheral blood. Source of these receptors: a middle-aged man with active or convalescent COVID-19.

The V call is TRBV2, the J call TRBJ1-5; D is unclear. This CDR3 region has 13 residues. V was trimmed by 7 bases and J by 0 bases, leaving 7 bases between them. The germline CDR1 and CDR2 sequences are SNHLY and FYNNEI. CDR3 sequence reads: CASKRDSNQPQHF. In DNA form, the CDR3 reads TGTGCCAGCAAGAGGGATAGCAATCAGCCCCAGCATTTT.

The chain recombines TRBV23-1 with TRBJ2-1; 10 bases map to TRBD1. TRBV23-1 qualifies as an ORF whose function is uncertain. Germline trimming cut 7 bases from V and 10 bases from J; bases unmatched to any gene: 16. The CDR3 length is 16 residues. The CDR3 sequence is CASTESGTGAGEEQFF. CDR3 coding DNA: TGCGCCAGCACGGAGTCCGGGACAGGGGCCGGGGAGGAGCAGTTCTTC.

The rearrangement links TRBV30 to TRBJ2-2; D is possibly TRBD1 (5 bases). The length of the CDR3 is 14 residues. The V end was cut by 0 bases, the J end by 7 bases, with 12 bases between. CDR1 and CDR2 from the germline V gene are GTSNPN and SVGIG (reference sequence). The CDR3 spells CAWSVTRASGELFF. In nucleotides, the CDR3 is TGTGCCTGGAGTGTAACCAGGGCGAGCGGGGAGCTGTTTTTT.

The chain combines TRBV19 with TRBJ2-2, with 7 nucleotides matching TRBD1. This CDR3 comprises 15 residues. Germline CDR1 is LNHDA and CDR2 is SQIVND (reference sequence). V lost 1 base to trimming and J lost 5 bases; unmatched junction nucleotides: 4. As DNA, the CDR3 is TGTGCCAGTAGTATAGGACAGGGATATACCGGGGAGCTGTTTTTT. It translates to CASSIGQGYTGELFF.

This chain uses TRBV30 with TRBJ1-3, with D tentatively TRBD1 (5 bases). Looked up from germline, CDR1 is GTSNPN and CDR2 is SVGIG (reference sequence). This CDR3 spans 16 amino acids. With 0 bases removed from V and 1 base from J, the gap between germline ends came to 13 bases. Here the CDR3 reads CAWSVFDSRSGNTIYF. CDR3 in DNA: TGTGCCTGGAGTGTTTTCGACAGCCGATCTGGAAACACCATATATTTT.

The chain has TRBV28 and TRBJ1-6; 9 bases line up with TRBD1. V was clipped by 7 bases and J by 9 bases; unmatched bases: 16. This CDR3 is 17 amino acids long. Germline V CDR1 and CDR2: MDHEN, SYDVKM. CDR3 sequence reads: CASTHSSGTGIGSPLHF. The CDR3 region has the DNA TGTGCCAGCACCCACTCCTCCGGGACAGGGATCGGTTCACCCCTCCACTTT.

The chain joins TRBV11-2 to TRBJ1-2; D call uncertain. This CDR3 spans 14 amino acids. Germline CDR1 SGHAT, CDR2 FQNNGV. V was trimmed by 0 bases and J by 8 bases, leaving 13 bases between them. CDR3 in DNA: TGTGCCAGCAGCTTAGATCGAGAGAGCCAAGGCTACACCTTC. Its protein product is CASSLDRESQGYTF. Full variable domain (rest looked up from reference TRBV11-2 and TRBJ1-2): EAGVAQSPRYKIIEKRQSVAFWCNPISGHATLYWYQQILGQGPKLLIQFQNNGVVDDSQLPKDRFSAERLKGVDSTLKIQPAKLEDSAVYLCASSLDRESQGYTFGSGTRLTVV.

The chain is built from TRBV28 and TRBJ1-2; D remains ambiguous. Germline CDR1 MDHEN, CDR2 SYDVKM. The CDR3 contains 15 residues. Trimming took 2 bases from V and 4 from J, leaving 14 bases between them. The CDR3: CASSLPRGASYGYTF. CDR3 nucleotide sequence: TGTGCCAGCAGTTTACCGCGAGGAGCAAGCTATGGCTACACCTTC.

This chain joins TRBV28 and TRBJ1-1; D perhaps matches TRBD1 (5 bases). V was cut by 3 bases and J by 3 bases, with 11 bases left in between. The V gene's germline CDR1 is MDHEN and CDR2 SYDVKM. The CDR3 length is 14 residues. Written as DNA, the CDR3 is TGTGCCAGCAGTTTTCGGGGGTTTTACACTGAAGCTTTCTTT. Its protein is CASSFRGFYTEAFF. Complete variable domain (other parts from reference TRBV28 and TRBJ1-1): DVKVTQSSRYLVKRTGEKVFLECVQDMDHENMFWYRQDPGLGLRLIYFSYDVKMKEKGDIPEGYSVSREKKERFSLILESASTNQTSMYLCASSFRGFYTEAFFGQGTRLTVV.

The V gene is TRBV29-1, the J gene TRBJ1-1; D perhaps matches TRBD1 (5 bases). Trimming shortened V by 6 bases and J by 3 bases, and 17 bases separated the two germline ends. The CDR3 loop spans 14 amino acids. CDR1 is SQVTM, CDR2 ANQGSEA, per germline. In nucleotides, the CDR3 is TGCAGCGTGATAGGTTTGACGGGGGACACTGAAGCTTTCTTT. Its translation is CSVIGLTGDTEAFF.